The clone carrying this TCR beta chain has ten or more counts. What it binds is not known. The entry originates in a study of early T cells in non-severe SARS-CoV-2 infection. Across the whole study: Sequencing targeted bulk RNA from unsorted whole blood, leaving chains unpaired. Study-wide results and limits: Matching results from VDJdb favored anti-spike CD8 responses, leaving private and CD4 specificities undetected.

Attachment of unique molecular identifiers was made to individual cDNA molecules. One entry per CDR3 protein results from TCRdb running MiXCR on the 5' RACE reads. This sample has 30,000 or so distinct CDR3 sequences, with 5% to 5.5% found just once. This TCR was sampled from an adult who was a healthcare worker with PCR-confirmed SARS-CoV-2 infection or an uninfected control (not recorded which). Sequenced input: whole blood.

The CDR3 sequence: CSARGSITHNEQFF. The CDR3 DNA follows: TGCAGCGCCCGGGGAAGTATAACTCACAATGAGCAGTTCTTC. The chain employs TRBV29-1 and TRBJ2-1; D is perhaps TRBD2 (5 bases). Germline values: CDR1 SQVTM, CDR2 ANQGSEA. The CDR3 consists of 14 residues. V dropped 7 bases and J dropped 5 bases, with 18 bases sitting between them.